A few counts support the clone carrying this T cell receptor beta chain. The antigen is unknown. These data come from a study of early T cells in non-severe SARS-CoV-2 infection. Whole-study context: Sequencing used unsorted whole-blood bulk RNA, so chains lack pairing.

General study results and limits: VDJdb-based annotation leaned toward anti-spike CD8 responses and missed private and CD4 specificities.

CDR3 length: 14 residues. Germline CDR1 SGHRS, CDR2 YFSETQ. V dropped 3 bases and J dropped 2 bases, with 11 bases sitting between them. TCRdb called the 5' RACE reads again in MiXCR, with one record for every CDR3 protein. This sample yields roughly 52,000 distinct CDR3 sequences, of which 5.5% to 8% are seen a single time; over 2.5% belongs to the top ten. The origin of this receptor is an adult who was a healthcare worker with PCR-confirmed SARS-CoV-2 infection or an uninfected control (not recorded which). This chain joins TRBV5-1 and TRBJ1-1; TRBD1 might be the D (5 bases). Sequenced material: whole blood, taken at baseline. The CDR3 nucleotides are TGCGCCAGCAGCTGGGGGGACCGCAACACTGAAGCTTTCTTT. This translates into CASSWGDRNTEAFF.